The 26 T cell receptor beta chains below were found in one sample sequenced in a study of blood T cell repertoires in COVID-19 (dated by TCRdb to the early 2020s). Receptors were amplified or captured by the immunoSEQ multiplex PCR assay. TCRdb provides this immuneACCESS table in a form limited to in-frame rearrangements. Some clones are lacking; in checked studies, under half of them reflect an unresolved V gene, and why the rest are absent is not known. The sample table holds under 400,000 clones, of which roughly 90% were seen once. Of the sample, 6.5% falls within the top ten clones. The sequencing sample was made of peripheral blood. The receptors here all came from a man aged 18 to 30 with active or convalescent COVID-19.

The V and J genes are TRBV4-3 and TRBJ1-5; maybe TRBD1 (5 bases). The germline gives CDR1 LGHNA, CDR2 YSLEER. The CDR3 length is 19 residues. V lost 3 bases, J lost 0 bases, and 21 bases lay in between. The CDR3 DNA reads TGCGCCAGCAGCCATCTGCACGTCAGGGCCTCCGATAGCAATCAGCCCCAGCATTTT. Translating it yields CASSHLHVRASDSNQPQHF.

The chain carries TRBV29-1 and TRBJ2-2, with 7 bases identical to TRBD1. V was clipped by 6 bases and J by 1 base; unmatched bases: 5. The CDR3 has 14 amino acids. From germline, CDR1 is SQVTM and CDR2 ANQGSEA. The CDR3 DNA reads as TGCAGCGTCAAGACAGGGTGGAACACCGGGGAGCTGTTTTTT. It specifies CSVKTGWNTGELFF.

CDR3: CASSGQGSSPLHF. The CDR3 DNA sequence: TGTGCCAGCTCAGGACAGGGTAGTTCACCCCTCCACTTT. This chain joins TRBV6-1 and TRBJ1-6, with TRBD1 identical over 8 bases. Germline CDR1 MNHNS, CDR2 SASEGT. J lost 9 bases, V lost 8 bases, and 6 bases had no gene match. The CDR3 has 13 amino acids.

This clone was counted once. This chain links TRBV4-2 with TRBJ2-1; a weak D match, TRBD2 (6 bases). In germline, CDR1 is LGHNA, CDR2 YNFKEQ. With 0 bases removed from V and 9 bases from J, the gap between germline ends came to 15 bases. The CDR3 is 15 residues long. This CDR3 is CASSQDWMAEGEQFF. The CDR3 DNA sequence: TGTGCCAGCAGCCAAGATTGGATGGCGGAGGGTGAGCAGTTCTTC.

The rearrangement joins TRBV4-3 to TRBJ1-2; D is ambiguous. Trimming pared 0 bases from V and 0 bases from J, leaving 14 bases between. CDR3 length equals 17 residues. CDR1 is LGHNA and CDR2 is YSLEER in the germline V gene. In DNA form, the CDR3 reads TGCGCCAGCAGCCAAGATCTGCAGGCCTATTCTAACTATGGCTACACCTTC. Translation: CASSQDLQAYSNYGYTF.

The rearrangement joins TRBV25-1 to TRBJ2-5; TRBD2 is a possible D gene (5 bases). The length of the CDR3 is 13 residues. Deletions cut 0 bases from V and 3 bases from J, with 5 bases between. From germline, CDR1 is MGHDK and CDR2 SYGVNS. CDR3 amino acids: CASSEYGEETQYF. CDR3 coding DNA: TGTGCCAGCAGTGAATACGGGGAAGAGACCCAGTACTTC.

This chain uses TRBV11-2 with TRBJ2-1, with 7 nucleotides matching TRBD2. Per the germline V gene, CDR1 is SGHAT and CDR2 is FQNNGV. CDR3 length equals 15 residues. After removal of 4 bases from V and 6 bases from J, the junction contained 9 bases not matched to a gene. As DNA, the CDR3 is TGTGCCAGCAGCTCCTCTACTAGCGCGATCAATGAGCAGTTCTTC. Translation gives CASSSSTSAINEQFF.

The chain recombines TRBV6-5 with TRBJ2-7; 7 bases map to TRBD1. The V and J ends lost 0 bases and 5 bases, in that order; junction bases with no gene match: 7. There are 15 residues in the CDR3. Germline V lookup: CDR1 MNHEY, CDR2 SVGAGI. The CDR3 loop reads CASSYSSRGKNEQYF. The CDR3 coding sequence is TGTGCCAGCAGTTACTCGAGCAGGGGGAAAAACGAGCAGTACTTC.

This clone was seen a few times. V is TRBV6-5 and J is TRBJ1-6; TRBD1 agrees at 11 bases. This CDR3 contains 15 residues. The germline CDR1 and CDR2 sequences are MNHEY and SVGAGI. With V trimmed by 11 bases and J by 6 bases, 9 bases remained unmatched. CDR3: CAGQGQGVGNSPLHF. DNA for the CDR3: TGTGCCGGCCAGGGACAGGGGGTCGGTAATTCACCCCTCCACTTT.

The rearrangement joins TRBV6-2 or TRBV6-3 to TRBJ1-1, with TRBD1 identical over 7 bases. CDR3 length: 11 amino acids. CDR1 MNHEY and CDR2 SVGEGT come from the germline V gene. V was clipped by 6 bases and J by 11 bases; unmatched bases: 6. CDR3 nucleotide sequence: TGTGCCAGCAGCCGACAGGGATTGGCTTTCTTT. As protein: CASSRQGLAFF.

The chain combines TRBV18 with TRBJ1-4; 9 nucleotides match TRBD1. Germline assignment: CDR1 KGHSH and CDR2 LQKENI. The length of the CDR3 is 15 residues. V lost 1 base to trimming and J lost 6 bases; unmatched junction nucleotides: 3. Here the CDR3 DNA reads TGTGCCAGCTCACCACGGACAGGGGACGATGAAAAACTGTTTTTT. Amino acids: CASSPRTGDDEKLFF.

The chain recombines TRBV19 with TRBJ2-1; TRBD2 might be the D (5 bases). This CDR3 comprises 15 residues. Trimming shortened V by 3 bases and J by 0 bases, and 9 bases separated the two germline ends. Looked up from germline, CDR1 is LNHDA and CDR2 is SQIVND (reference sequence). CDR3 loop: CASSIGSDSYNEQFF. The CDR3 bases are TGTGCCAGTAGTATTGGTAGCGACTCCTACAATGAGCAGTTCTTC.

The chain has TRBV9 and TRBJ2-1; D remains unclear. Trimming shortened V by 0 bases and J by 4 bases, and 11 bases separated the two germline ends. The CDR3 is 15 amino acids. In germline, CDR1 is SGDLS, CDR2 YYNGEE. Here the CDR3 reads CASSVGWVGYNEQFF. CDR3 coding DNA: TGTGCCAGCAGCGTAGGCTGGGTCGGGTACAATGAGCAGTTCTTC.

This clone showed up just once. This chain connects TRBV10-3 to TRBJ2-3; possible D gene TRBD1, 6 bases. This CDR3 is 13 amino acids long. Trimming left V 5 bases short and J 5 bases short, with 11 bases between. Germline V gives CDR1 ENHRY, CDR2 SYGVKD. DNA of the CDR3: TGTGCCATCAGTACAGGGTCGGGAGATACGCAGTATTTT. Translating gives CAISTGSGDTQYF.

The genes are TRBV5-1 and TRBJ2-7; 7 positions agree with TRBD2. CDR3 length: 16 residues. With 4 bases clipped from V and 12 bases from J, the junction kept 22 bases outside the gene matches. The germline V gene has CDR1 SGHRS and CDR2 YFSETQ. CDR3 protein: CASSTFVGRTSSLPYF. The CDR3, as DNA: TGCGCCAGCAGCACGTTTGTCGGGAGGACATCGTCCCTTCCGTACTTC.

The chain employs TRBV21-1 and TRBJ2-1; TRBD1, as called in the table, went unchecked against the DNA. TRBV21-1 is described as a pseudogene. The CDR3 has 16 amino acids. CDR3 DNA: TGTGCCAGCAGCAAAGGAAACCAGGGGGCCTACAATGAGCAGTTCTTC. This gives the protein CASSKGNQGAYNEQFF.

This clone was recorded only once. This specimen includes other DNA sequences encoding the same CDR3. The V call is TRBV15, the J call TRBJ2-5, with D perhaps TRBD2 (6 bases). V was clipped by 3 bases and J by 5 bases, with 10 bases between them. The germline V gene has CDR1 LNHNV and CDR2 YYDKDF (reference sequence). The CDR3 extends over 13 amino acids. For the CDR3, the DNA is TGTGCCACCAGCAGGGGAGGTGGGGAGACCCAGTACTTC. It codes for CATSRGGGETQYF.

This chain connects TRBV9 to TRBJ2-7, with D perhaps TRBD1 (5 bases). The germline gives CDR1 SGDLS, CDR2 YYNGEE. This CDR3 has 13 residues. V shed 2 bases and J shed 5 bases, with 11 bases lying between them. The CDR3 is CASSVRQSHEQYF. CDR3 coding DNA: TGTGCCAGCAGCGTTAGACAGTCCCACGAGCAGTACTTC.

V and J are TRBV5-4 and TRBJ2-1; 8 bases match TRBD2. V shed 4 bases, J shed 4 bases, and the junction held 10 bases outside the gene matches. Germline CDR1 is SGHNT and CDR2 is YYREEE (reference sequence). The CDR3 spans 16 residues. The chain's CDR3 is CASSPDSGIKYNEQFF. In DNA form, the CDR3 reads TGTGCCAGCAGCCCAGATAGCGGGATTAAATACAATGAGCAGTTCTTC.

The CDR3, as DNA: TGTGCCAGCAGAAGGACAGCCTACGAGCAGTACTTC. Its translation is CASRRTAYEQYF. This chain connects TRBV27 to TRBJ2-7; D is possibly TRBD1 (6 bases). Germline V gives CDR1 MNHEY, CDR2 SMNVEV (reference sequence). Trimming removed 6 bases at V and 2 bases at J, with 8 bases between. The CDR3 length is 12 residues.

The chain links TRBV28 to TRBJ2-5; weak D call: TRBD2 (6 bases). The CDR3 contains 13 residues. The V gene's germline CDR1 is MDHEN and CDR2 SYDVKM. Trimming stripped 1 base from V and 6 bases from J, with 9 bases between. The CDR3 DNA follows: TGTGCCAGCAGTTTATACGGGGGTCAGACCCAGTACTTC. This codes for CASSLYGGQTQYF.

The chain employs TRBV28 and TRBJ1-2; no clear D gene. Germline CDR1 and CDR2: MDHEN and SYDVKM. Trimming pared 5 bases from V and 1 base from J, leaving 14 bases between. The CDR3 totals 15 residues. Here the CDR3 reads CASSPPRPNNYGYTF. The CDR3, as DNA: TGTGCCAGCAGTCCCCCGAGGCCAAATAACTATGGCTACACCTTC.

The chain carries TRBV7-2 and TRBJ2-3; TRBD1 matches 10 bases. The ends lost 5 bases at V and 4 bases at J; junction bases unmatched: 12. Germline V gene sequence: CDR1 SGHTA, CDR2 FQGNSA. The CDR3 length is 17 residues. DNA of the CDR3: TGTGCCAGCAGCCCACAGACAGGGGGCAGATTATCAGATACGCAGTATTTT. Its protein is CASSPQTGGRLSDTQYF.

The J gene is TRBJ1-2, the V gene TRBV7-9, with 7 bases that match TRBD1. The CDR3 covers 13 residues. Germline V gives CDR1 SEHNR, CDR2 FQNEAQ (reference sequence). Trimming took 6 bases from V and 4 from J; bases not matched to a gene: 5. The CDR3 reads CASRPGTVYGYTF. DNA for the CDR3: TGTGCCAGCAGGCCCGGGACAGTCTATGGCTACACCTTC.

For the CDR3, the DNA is TGTGCCAGCAGCCGACAGGTCACTAGCGCTAGCACAGATACGCAGTATTTT. Protein product: CASSRQVTSASTDTQYF. The chain combines TRBV7-9 with TRBJ2-3; TRBD2 is a possible D gene (7 bases). The CDR3 consists of 17 residues. Germline assignment: CDR1 SEHNR and CDR2 FQNEAQ (reference sequence). The ends were cut back, 5 bases at V and 0 bases at J, with 18 bases in the middle.

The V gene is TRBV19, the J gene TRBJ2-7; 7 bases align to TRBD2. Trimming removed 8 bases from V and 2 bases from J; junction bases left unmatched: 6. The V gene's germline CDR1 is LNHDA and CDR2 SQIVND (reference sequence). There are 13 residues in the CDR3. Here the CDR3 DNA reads TGTGCCAGTCGTCTGGGAGGGACCTACGAGCAGTACTTC. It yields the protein CASRLGGTYEQYF.